Here is one TCR beta chain with its context. The data were obtained in a study of blood T cell repertoires in COVID-19. In the study overall: Acute-phase and convalescent COVID-19 samples originated in the United States, Italy and Spain.

As handled by the study authors: Counts of nucleated cells, estimated from reference gene primer amplification, were obtained. Clones were read by immunoSEQ multiplex PCR, and TCRdb kept only the in-frame ones, dropping some. That table supplies the V and J calls and clone size; D and trimming were determined from the DNA. The sample includes about 150,000 clones, more than 70% of them seen just once. CDR3 length: 16 residues. Unmatched junction bases numbered 12, after V lost 4 bases and J lost 6 bases. Germline values: CDR1 SNHLY, CDR2 FYNNEI. The receptor's source is a woman between 45 and 65 years old with acute or convalescent COVID-19. V is TRBV2 and J is TRBJ2-1; the match to TRBD1 covers 7 bases. Sequenced material: peripheral blood. Here the CDR3 DNA reads TGTGCCAGCAGTGTGGTAGGGGGCGCATTATTCAATGAGCAGTTCTTC. This codes for CASSVVGGALFNEQFF. The full variable domain, rest sourced from reference TRBV2 and TRBJ2-1, is EPEVTQTPSHQVTQMGQEVILRCVPISNHLYFYWYRQILGQKVEFLVSFYNNEISEKSEIFDDQFSVERPDGSNFTLKIRSTKLEDSAMYFCASSVVGGALFNEQFFGPGTRLTVL.